Following are 28 T cell receptor beta chains from one sample sequenced in a study of cytomegalovirus exposure and HLA in healthy donors listed by TCRdb under 2017. Library creation used the immunoSEQ multiplex PCR assay. For the multiplex PCR, a mixture combining 60 forward primers for TCR Vbeta segments and 13 reverse primers for TCR Jbeta segments was used. The table was pulled from immuneACCESS by TCRdb, which kept in-frame rearrangements only. Such tables lose some clones; where checked, under half of the loss comes from unresolved V genes, and the rest has no known cause. This sample's table lists roughly 79,000 clones. The top ten hold about 4.6% of the sample. The sequenced sample was PBMCs. The source of these receptors is a man aged 30 to 39 in good health and CMV-seronegative.

The V call is TRBV28, the J call TRBJ1-2, with D unclear. The V gene lost 1 base and the J gene lost 2 bases, with 17 bases spanning the gap. This CDR3 contains 17 residues. The germline V gene has CDR1 MDHEN and CDR2 SYDVKM. The CDR3 loop is CASSLFYPLAGNYGYTF. For the CDR3, the DNA is TGTGCCAGCAGTTTATTCTACCCTCTAGCCGGCAACTATGGCTACACCTTC.

J is TRBJ1-2 and V is TRBV5-1; 8 bases map to TRBD1. CDR3 length: 13 amino acids. CDR1 and CDR2 (germline): SGHRS, YFSETQ. V was pared by 3 bases and J by 8 bases, with 6 bases of the junction left unmatched. The CDR3 nucleotides are TGCGCCAGCAGCTGGGAGGACAGGGCAGGCTACACCTTC. Translated: CASSWEDRAGYTF.

The chain joins TRBV5-1 to TRBJ2-1, with D maybe TRBD1 (7 bases). CDR3 length: 16 amino acids. Germline V gene data show CDR1 as SGHRS and CDR2 as YFSETQ. The V end was cut by 4 bases, the J end by 10 bases, with 24 bases between. CDR3 sequence reads: CASSGRYGTAGGEQFF. The CDR3 DNA follows: TGCGCCAGCAGCGGGCGGTACGGGACAGCTGGAGGGGAGCAGTTCTTC.

The chain is built from TRBV7-9 and TRBJ2-7; 9 bases are shared with TRBD1. Losses at the gene ends were 4 bases for V and 3 bases for J; bases not matched to a gene: 4. The CDR3 runs 14 residues. In germline, CDR1 is SEHNR, CDR2 FQNEAQ (reference sequence). The CDR3 loop reads CASSSGQGFYEQYF. The CDR3 bases are TGTGCCAGCAGCTCGGGACAGGGTTTCTACGAGCAGTACTTC.

The gene calls are TRBV11-2 and TRBJ2-7; no firm D call. This CDR3 is 12 amino acids long. The V end lost 0 bases, the J end lost 12 bases, and 12 bases lay between the germline ends. Germline lookup yields CDR1 SGHAT and CDR2 FQNNGV. CDR3 bases: TGTGCCAGCAGCTTAGATCGCTGGAGACGGTACTTC. This encodes CASSLDRWRRYF.

The V and J genes are TRBV5-6 and TRBJ1-6; TRBD1 aligns across 12 bases. Trimming took 5 bases from V and 8 from J; bases not matched to a gene: 5. The germline V gene has CDR1 SGHDT and CDR2 YYEEEE. This CDR3 region has 15 residues. The DNA of the CDR3 is TGTGCCAGCAGACGGGGACAGGGGGCAGATTCACCCCTCCACTTT. This codes for CASRRGQGADSPLHF.

V usage is TRBV2 and J usage is TRBJ2-1; D ambiguous. Trimming removed 10 bases at V and 4 bases at J, with 8 bases between. Germline V CDR1 and CDR2: SNHLY, FYNNEI. CDR3 length: 11 amino acids. The CDR3 sequence: CATKLYNEQFF. The DNA of the CDR3 is TGTGCCACCAAACTATACAATGAGCAGTTCTTC.

V is TRBV5-1 and J is TRBJ2-4; 8 bases fit TRBD2. The CDR3 is 17 residues long. The germline gives CDR1 SGHRS, CDR2 YFSETQ. Losses at the gene ends were 4 bases for V and 1 base for J; bases not matched to a gene: 10. The CDR3 reads CASSPDPGGPAKNIQYF. The DNA of the CDR3 is TGCGCCAGCAGCCCCGACCCGGGGGGGCCGGCCAAAAACATTCAGTACTTC.

The chain carries TRBV5-6 and TRBJ2-1, with D perhaps TRBD1 (6 bases). This CDR3 is 16 amino acids long. Per germline, CDR1 SGHDT and CDR2 YYEEEE. V was clipped by 4 bases and J by 2 bases, with 16 bases between them. The DNA of the CDR3 is TGTGCCAGCAGCGCCCCGGACAGTGGGACCTACAATGAGCAGTTCTTC. Protein product: CASSAPDSGTYNEQFF.

The chain couples TRBV10-3 to TRBJ2-3; D is unresolved. The CDR3 consists of 15 residues. CDR1 is ENHRY and CDR2 is SYGVKD in the germline V gene. Trimming removed 3 bases from V and 1 base from J, with 11 bases in between. CDR3 in amino acids: CAISENLPGTDTQYF. In DNA, the CDR3 is TGTGCCATCAGTGAAAACCTCCCGGGCACAGATACGCAGTATTTT.

The chain employs TRBV7-9 and TRBJ2-3; tentative D call: TRBD2 (5 bases). Per germline, CDR1 SEHNR and CDR2 FQNEAQ (reference sequence). This CDR3 contains 14 residues. V dropped 5 bases and J dropped 2 bases, with 11 bases sitting between them. The CDR3 region is CASSAGIHTDTQYF. The CDR3, as DNA: TGTGCCAGCAGCGCCGGGATACACACAGATACGCAGTATTTT.

The CDR3 DNA sequence: TGTGCCAGCAGCTTAAGGGGGACGGGCCGGGGATACGAGCAGTACTTC. Translation: CASSLRGTGRGYEQYF. The chain is built from TRBV11-3 and TRBJ2-7, with D possibly being TRBD1 (6 bases). Germline loops: CDR1 SGHNT, CDR2 YENEEA. Trimming removed 2 bases at V and 4 bases at J, with 18 bases between. The CDR3 length is 16 residues.

V usage is TRBV5-1 and J usage is TRBJ2-3; a weak D match, TRBD2 (5 bases). The V end was cut by 2 bases, the J end by 0 bases, with 10 bases between. The CDR3 contains 15 residues. From germline, CDR1 is SGHRS and CDR2 YFSETQ. This CDR3 is CASSFGNPSTDTQYF. CDR3 in DNA: TGCGCCAGCAGCTTCGGGAACCCTAGCACAGATACGCAGTATTTT.

V gene TRBV11-2 combines with J gene TRBJ1-2; 7 bases match TRBD1. Unmatched junction bases numbered 9, after V lost 5 bases and J lost 3 bases. The CDR3 contains 15 residues. The germline V gene has CDR1 SGHAT and CDR2 FQNNGV. The CDR3: CASSPRDSPYYGYTF. The CDR3 DNA sequence: TGTGCCAGCAGCCCCCGGGACAGCCCCTACTATGGCTACACCTTC.

The chain combines TRBV6-5 with TRBJ1-5; weak D call: TRBD1 (5 bases). Trimming stripped 2 bases from V and 1 base from J, with 6 bases between. The CDR3 totals 14 residues. Germline V gives CDR1 MNHEY, CDR2 SVGAGI. The CDR3 region is CASSYRGSNQPQHF. DNA for the CDR3: TGTGCCAGCAGTTACCGGGGGAGCAATCAGCCCCAGCATTTT.

The chain is built from TRBV7-2 and TRBJ1-1; D remains ambiguous. Trimming removed 5 bases at V and 1 base at J, with 5 bases between. The germline gives CDR1 SGHTA, CDR2 FQGNSA. The CDR3 is 12 amino acids. This CDR3 is CASSLKNTEAFF. The CDR3 DNA is TGTGCCAGCAGCCTTAAGAACACTGAAGCTTTCTTT.

V and J are TRBV19 and TRBJ2-2; 7 bases align to TRBD2. This CDR3 has 15 residues. V gave up 10 bases and J gave up 0 bases; unmatched junction bases: 8. CDR1 is LNHDA, CDR2 SQIVND, per germline (reference sequence). CDR3 in DNA: TGTGCCACCTGGAGCGGGGCTTCGAACACCGGGGAGCTGTTTTTT. It yields the protein CATWSGASNTGELFF.

The chain joins TRBV29-1 to TRBJ2-7, with 8 bases matching TRBD1. The CDR3 is 14 amino acids. Looked up from germline, CDR1 is SQVTM and CDR2 is ANQGSEA. After removal of 5 bases from V and 0 bases from J, the junction contained 6 bases not matched to a gene. This CDR3 is CSVWGDRTSYEQYF. For the CDR3, the DNA is TGCAGCGTTTGGGGGGACAGGACCTCCTACGAGCAGTACTTC.

V usage is TRBV4-3 and J usage is TRBJ1-2, with D unresolved. Germline values: CDR1 LGHNA, CDR2 YSLEER. This CDR3 comprises 13 residues. Trimming took 0 bases from V and 4 from J, leaving 6 bases between them. The CDR3 region has the DNA TGCGCCAGCAGCCAAGAGGGGAGCTATGGCTACACCTTC. Translation gives CASSQEGSYGYTF.

The J gene is TRBJ2-6, the V gene TRBV18; the D gene is possibly TRBD1 (5 bases). CDR1 and CDR2 (germline): KGHSH, LQKENI. V shed 3 bases and J shed 0 bases, with 6 bases lying between them. CDR3 size: 15 residues. The CDR3 here is CASSPQGSGANVLTF. In DNA, the CDR3 is TGTGCCAGCTCACCTCAGGGCTCTGGGGCCAACGTCCTGACTTTC.

V is TRBV11-2 and J is TRBJ2-7; a weak D match, TRBD2 (5 bases). Germline V gene data show CDR1 as SGHAT and CDR2 as FQNNGV. Trimming removed 3 bases at V and 0 bases at J, with 9 bases between. The CDR3 is 14 amino acids. Here the CDR3 reads CASSFDTSSYEQYF. For the CDR3, the DNA is TGTGCCAGCAGCTTCGACACTAGCTCCTACGAGCAGTACTTC.

V gene TRBV5-1 combines with J gene TRBJ1-1; D possibly corresponds to TRBD1 (5 bases). Trimming took off 6 bases at V and 4 bases at J, with 10 bases between the two ends. The CDR3 sequence is 12 residues long. CDR1 SGHRS and CDR2 YFSETQ come from the germline V gene. The CDR3 sequence is CASKAGFTEAFF. Here the CDR3 DNA reads TGCGCCAGCAAAGCAGGGTTCACTGAAGCTTTCTTT. The variable domain in full, completed from reference TRBV5-1 and TRBJ1-1, reads KAGVTQTPRYLIKTRGQQVTLSCSPISGHRSVSWYQQTPGQGLQFLFEYFSETQRNKGNFPGRFSGRQFSNSRSEMNVSTLELGDSALYLCASKAGFTEAFFGQGTRLTVV.

This chain joins TRBV5-1 and TRBJ2-3, with 8 nucleotides matching TRBD1. The trim removed 0 bases at V and 6 bases at J, leaving 6 bases unmatched. Germline V CDR1 and CDR2: SGHRS, YFSETQ. The CDR3 contains 15 residues. CDR3 sequence (DNA): TGCGCCAGCAGCTTGGTAGGACAGGGAACCGATACGCAGTATTTT. Translated, it gives CASSLVGQGTDTQYF. Using reference TRBV5-1 and TRBJ2-3 for the parts outside the CDR3, the full variable domain is KAGVTQTPRYLIKTRGQQVTLSCSPISGHRSVSWYQQTPGQGLQFLFEYFSETQRNKGNFPGRFSGRQFSNSRSEMNVSTLELGDSALYLCASSLVGQGTDTQYFGPGTRLTVL.

The rearrangement uses TRBV6-5 and TRBJ1-1; 8 bases are shared with TRBD1. The CDR3 spans 16 residues. CDR1 is MNHEY and CDR2 is SVGAGI in the germline V gene. The J segment lost 4 bases and the V segment lost 2 bases, leaving 9 bases of the junction unmatched. In DNA form, the CDR3 reads TGTGCCAGCAGTTACATGCCAGGGGGCCGAGGCACTGAAGCTTTCTTT. Its protein product is CASSYMPGGRGTEAFF.

The genes are TRBV6-5 and TRBJ1-2, with D possibly TRBD1 on 6 matching bases. Germline lookup yields CDR1 MNHEY and CDR2 SVGAGI. The ends were cut back, 10 bases at V and 3 bases at J, with 12 bases in the middle. The length of the CDR3 is 12 residues. Here the CDR3 reads CATHRDDYGYTF. For the CDR3, the DNA is TGTGCCACCCACAGGGACGACTATGGCTACACCTTC.

This chain joins TRBV18 and TRBJ2-1; no clear D gene. In germline, CDR1 is KGHSH, CDR2 LQKENI. The CDR3 length is 15 residues. The ends were cut back, 1 base at V and 5 bases at J, with 12 bases in the middle. The CDR3 protein is CASSPLPGRDNEQFF. The DNA for the CDR3 is TGTGCCAGCTCACCACTTCCAGGCCGAGACAATGAGCAGTTCTTC.

The CDR3 nucleotides are TGCAGCGCGGGACAGACCCTGAACACTGAAGCTTTCTTT. Its translation is CSAGQTLNTEAFF. The genes are TRBV29-1 and TRBJ1-1, with 7 bases aligning to TRBD1. V was pared by 7 bases and J by 0 bases, with 5 bases of the junction left unmatched. Germline assignment: CDR1 SQVTM and CDR2 ANQGSEA. This CDR3 has 13 amino acids.

The V call is TRBV7-2, the J call TRBJ2-7, with 11 bases identical to TRBD2. Germline CDR1 SGHTA, CDR2 FQGNSA. The CDR3 runs to 14 residues. The V segment lost 5 bases and the J segment 7 bases; nucleotides outside the gene matches: 7. In DNA, the CDR3 is TGTGCCAGCAGCCCTACTAGCGGGAGAGGAGAGCAGTACTTC. It translates to CASSPTSGRGEQYF.